This T cell receptor (beta chain) was sequenced for a study of T cells in Graves' hyperthyroidism and ophthalmopathy. Study-wide results and limits: The model identified upcoming ophthalmopathy a median 6.5 months ahead of onset.

The source of the PBMCs was over 8.5 ml of fresh peripheral blood. The CDR3 extends over 13 amino acids. In germline, CDR1 is SGHRS, CDR2 YFSETQ. J was trimmed by 7 bases and V by 4 bases; bases with no gene match: 5. This clonotype was seen more than once but under ten times. Its specificity is unknown. Template material for amplifying TCR beta CDR3 regions consisted of RNA transcripts. HTBI primers were the set used in a first-round RT-PCR of the TCR CDR3. Using its own MiXCR run on the multiplex PCR reads, TCRdb lists one record per CDR3 protein. The data contain 500,000 or so distinct CDR3 sequences, 15% to 20% of them seen just once; the ten biggest clones take up 25% to 35%.

This clonotype was sampled from a woman aged 25 to 39 with Graves' ophthalmopathy. The chain combines TRBV5-1 with TRBJ1-1; 9 nucleotides line up with TRBD1. What was sequenced was blood. DNA for the CDR3: TGCGCCAGCAGCGACCCGGACAGGGGTGAAGCTTTCTTT. The encoded protein is CASSDPDRGEAFF.